The 10 T cell receptor beta chains below were found in one sample sequenced in a study of OX40 agonist ivuxolimab in advanced cancers. Sequencing used immunoSEQ multiplex PCR; TCRdb keeps in-frame clones, though not all of them. This table holds roughly 30,000 clones, roughly 87% found once. The material was CD4+ or CD8+ T cells sorted from blood, obtained in a trial of the OX40 agonist ivuxolimab. The source is an adult with an advanced solid tumor such as melanoma, head and neck, liver or kidney cancer.

This chain connects TRBV6-5 to TRBJ1-1; a weak D match, TRBD1 (6 bases). Germline CDR1 is MNHEY and CDR2 is SVGAGI. The germline V and J ends were trimmed by 6 bases and 2 bases, with 10 bases remaining between them. The CDR3 is made up of 13 amino acids. CDR3 protein: CASRGQLNTEAFF. As DNA, the CDR3 is TGTGCCAGCAGAGGACAGCTTAACACTGAAGCTTTCTTT.

The rearrangement links TRBV25-1 to TRBJ1-3; 10 nucleotides agree with TRBD1. Germline V gives CDR1 MGHDK, CDR2 SYGVNS. After removal of 10 bases from V and 2 bases from J, the junction contained 8 bases not matched to a gene. This CDR3 is built from 15 residues. CDR3 sequence (DNA): TGTGCCAAACGGGGACAGGGGAAAACTGGAAACACCATATATTTT. Encoded protein: CAKRGQGKTGNTIYF.

V gene TRBV14 combines with J gene TRBJ2-7, with 8 positions matching TRBD2. The CDR3 is 15 amino acids. Germline assignment: CDR1 SGHDN and CDR2 FVKESK. With 4 bases clipped from V and 0 bases from J, the junction kept 5 bases outside the gene matches. CDR3 coding DNA: TGTGCCAGCAGCCCCCCGGGGGGGAGCTCCTACGAGCAGTACTTC. Encoded protein: CASSPPGGSSYEQYF.

The chain recombines TRBV27 with TRBJ1-1; 7 bases agree with TRBD1. CDR3 length: 13 residues. Germline lookup yields CDR1 MNHEY and CDR2 SMNVEV (reference sequence). J gave up 3 bases and V 6 bases, and 4 bases lay outside the gene matches. CDR3 in DNA: TGTGCCAGCAGGCCGACAGGGTACACTGAAGCTTTCTTT. It yields the protein CASRPTGYTEAFF.

This chain uses TRBV7-3 with TRBJ2-5, with 8 positions matching TRBD2. Germline assignment: CDR1 SGHTA and CDR2 FQGTGA. The V segment lost 2 bases and the J segment 2 bases; nucleotides outside the gene matches: 10. CDR3 length equals 17 residues. CDR3 sequence: CASSLGQTSVTQETQYF. The CDR3 DNA sequence: TGTGCCAGCAGCTTAGGCCAGACTAGCGTTACACAAGAGACCCAGTACTTC.

The chain joins TRBV28 to TRBJ2-1; TRBD1 aligns across 10 bases. CDR3 length: 18 residues. Per the germline V gene, CDR1 is MDHEN and CDR2 is SYDVKM. The trim removed 5 bases at V and 3 bases at J, leaving 13 bases unmatched. In nucleotides, the CDR3 is TGTGCCAGCAGTCTCATGGATCCGGGACAGGGGAACTACAATGAGCAGTTCTTC. It specifies CASSLMDPGQGNYNEQFF.

The chain combines TRBV4-3 with TRBJ2-7; D is perhaps TRBD1 (5 bases). V was clipped by 0 bases and J by 1 base, with 10 bases between them. The CDR3 runs 15 residues. Looked up from germline, CDR1 is LGHNA and CDR2 is YSLEER. CDR3 loop: CASSQDAGLSYEQYF. Written as DNA, the CDR3 is TGCGCCAGCAGCCAAGATGCAGGGCTATCCTACGAGCAGTACTTC.

The V call is TRBV5-8, the J call TRBJ1-5; 10 bases line up with TRBD1. Trimming removed 3 bases from V and 5 bases from J; junction bases left unmatched: 5. This CDR3 is built from 15 residues. Germline-derived CDR1 and CDR2 are SGHTS and YDEGEE. Here the CDR3 reads CASSSGTGVYQPQHF. The CDR3 bases are TGTGCCAGCAGCTCCGGGACAGGGGTCTATCAGCCCCAGCATTTT.

This clone has a single count. V is TRBV13 and J is TRBJ2-5; no reliable D call. Germline V gene lookup returns CDR1 PRHDT and CDR2 FYEKMQ (reference sequence). There are 13 residues in the CDR3. Trimming took off 0 bases at V and 5 bases at J, with 7 bases between the two ends. DNA for the CDR3: TGTGCCAGCAGCTTAGGTTCTAGGGAGACCCAGTACTTC. This gives the protein CASSLGSRETQYF.

This chain links TRBV5-1 with TRBJ2-5; 14 nucleotides align to TRBD2. The CDR3 runs 16 residues. With 4 bases clipped from V and 2 bases from J, the junction kept 4 bases outside the gene matches. Germline-derived CDR1 and CDR2 are SGHRS and YFSETQ. DNA for the CDR3: TGCGCCAGCAGCACTGGGACTAGCGGGGGTCAAGAGACCCAGTACTTC. Translating gives CASSTGTSGGQETQYF.